The 3 T cell receptor beta chains below all came from one sample that was sequenced in a study of cytomegalovirus exposure and HLA in healthy donors. The PCR ran on 60 Vbeta and 13 Jbeta primers. Produced via immunoSEQ multiplex PCR; TCRdb's table is partial and in-frame only. This sample's clone table lists about 64,000 clones. The sequenced material came from PBMCs. Every receptor here comes from a woman under 30 in good health and CMV-seronegative.

The chain has TRBV6-1 and TRBJ2-3; 10 bases are shared with TRBD2. Germline values: CDR1 MNHNS, CDR2 SASEGT. Losses at the gene ends were 10 bases for V and 0 bases for J; bases not matched to a gene: 4. The CDR3 covers 14 residues. CDR3 protein: CATGLAASTDTQYF. The CDR3 bases are TGTGCCACCGGACTAGCGGCTAGCACAGATACGCAGTATTTT.

The chain links TRBV4-1 to TRBJ1-1, with a possible D match to TRBD1 (5 bases). The germline V gene encodes CDR1 MGHRA and CDR2 YSYEKL. The CDR3 runs 13 residues. V lost 3 bases, J lost 11 bases, and 16 bases lay in between. CDR3 nucleotide sequence: TGCGCCAGCAGCCACTTCAGGGCCTCGAGGGCTTTCTTT. Protein product: CASSHFRASRAFF.

The rearrangement links TRBV15 to TRBJ2-7, with 8 bases fitting TRBD2. This CDR3 region has 15 residues. CDR1 and CDR2 from the germline V gene are LNHNV and YYDKDF (reference sequence). V shed 3 bases, J shed 4 bases, and the junction held 8 bases outside the gene matches. The DNA of the CDR3 is TGTGCCACCAGCAGGCAGGAGCGGGGGCAGTACGAGCAGTACTTC. It specifies CATSRQERGQYEQYF.